The next 2 T cell receptor beta chains were all read from a single sample in a study of metastatic and nonmetastatic thyroid tumors. There were no patients who had received any treatment before thyroid surgery. TCRdb re-called the PCR reads through MiXCR. The data show just under 20,000 clones, roughly 22% seen once. The sample taken for sequencing was tumor tissue. These receptors originate from a male donor with papillary thyroid cancer or a benign thyroid nodule (not recorded which). Some clones in this sample may be carry-over from other donors' samples.

The chain recombines TRBV7-2 with TRBJ2-6; 8 bases map to TRBD1. CDR1 is SGHTA and CDR2 is FQGNSA in the germline V gene. The V gene end was trimmed by 0 bases and the J gene end by 2 bases; junction bases not matched to a gene: 3. This CDR3 spans 17 amino acids. CDR3 in amino acids: CASSLAVQGAGANVLTF. CDR3 bases: TGTGCCAGCAGCTTAGCGGTACAGGGGGCTGGGGCCAACGTCCTGACTTTC.

This clone was found many times. This chain links TRBV19 with TRBJ2-1; 12 bases line up with TRBD1. The J segment lost 3 bases and the V segment lost 11 bases, leaving 11 bases of the junction unmatched. Germline assignment: CDR1 LNHDA and CDR2 SQIVND (reference sequence). CDR3 length: 16 amino acids. CDR3 DNA sequence: TGTGCCGCCTCCGGGACAGGGGGCGGACTCTACAATGAGCAGTTCTTC. Translating gives CAASGTGGGLYNEQFF. Full variable domain (missing parts from reference TRBV19 and TRBJ2-1): DGGITQSPKYLFRKEGQNVTLSCEQNLNHDAMYWYRQDPGQGLRLIYYSQIVNDFQKGDIAEGYSVSREKKESFPLTVTSAQKNPTAFYLCAASGTGGGLYNEQFFGPGTRLTVL.